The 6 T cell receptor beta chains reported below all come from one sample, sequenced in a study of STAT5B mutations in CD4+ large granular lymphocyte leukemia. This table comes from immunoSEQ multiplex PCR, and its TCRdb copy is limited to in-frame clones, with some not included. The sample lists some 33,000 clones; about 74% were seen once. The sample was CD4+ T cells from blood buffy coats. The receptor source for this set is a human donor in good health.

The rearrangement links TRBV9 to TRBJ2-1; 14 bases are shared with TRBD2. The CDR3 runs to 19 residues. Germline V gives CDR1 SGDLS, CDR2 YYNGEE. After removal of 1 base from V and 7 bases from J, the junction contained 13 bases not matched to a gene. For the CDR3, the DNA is TGTGCCAGCAGCGTATTTGGGTGGACTAGCGGGAGGCTGGGGAATGAGCAGTTCTTC. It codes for CASSVFGWTSGRLGNEQFF.

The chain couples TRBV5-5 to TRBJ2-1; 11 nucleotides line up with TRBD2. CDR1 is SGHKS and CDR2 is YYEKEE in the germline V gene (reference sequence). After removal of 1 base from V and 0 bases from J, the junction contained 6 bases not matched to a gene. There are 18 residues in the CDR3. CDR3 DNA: TGTGCCAGCAGCTTGACTAGCGGGGGAGTTTCCTCCTACAATGAGCAGTTCTTC. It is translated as CASSLTSGGVSSYNEQFF.

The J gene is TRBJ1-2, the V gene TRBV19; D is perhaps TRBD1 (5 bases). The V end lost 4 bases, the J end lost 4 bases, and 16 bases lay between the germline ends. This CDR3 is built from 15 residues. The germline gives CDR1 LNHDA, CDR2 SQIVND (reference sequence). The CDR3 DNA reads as TGTGCCAGTAGTACGAATGCCGGGACGGGCTATGGCTACACCTTC. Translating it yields CASSTNAGTGYGYTF.

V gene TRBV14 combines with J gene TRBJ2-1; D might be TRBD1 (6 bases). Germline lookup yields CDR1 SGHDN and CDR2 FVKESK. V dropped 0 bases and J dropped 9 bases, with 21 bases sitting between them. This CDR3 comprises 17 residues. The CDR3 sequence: CASSQDTFGRGRAEQFF. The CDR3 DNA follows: TGTGCCAGCAGCCAAGATACATTCGGCAGGGGTAGGGCTGAGCAGTTCTTC.

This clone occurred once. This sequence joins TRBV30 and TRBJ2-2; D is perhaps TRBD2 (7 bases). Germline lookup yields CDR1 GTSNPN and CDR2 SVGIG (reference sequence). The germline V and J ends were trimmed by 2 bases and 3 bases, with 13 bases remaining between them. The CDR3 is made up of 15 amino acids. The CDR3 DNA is TGTGCCTGGAGTTTGGGGGGGCGGTACACCGGGGAGCTGTTTTTT. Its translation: CAWSLGGRYTGELFF.

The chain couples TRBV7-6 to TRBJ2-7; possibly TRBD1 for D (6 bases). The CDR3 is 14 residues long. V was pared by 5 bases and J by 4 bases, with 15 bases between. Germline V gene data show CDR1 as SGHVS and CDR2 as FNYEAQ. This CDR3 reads CASSPTPGQYEQYF. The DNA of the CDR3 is TGTGCCAGCAGCCCTACACCGGGACAATACGAGCAGTACTTC.